This passage covers 6 T cell receptor beta chains from one sample sequenced in a study of blood T cell repertoires in COVID-19. TCRdb's copy holds only in-frame clones and misses some; the assay was immunoSEQ multiplex PCR. The table has around 46,000 clones, approximately 86% seen once; the top ten hold about a sixth. The specimen was peripheral blood. These receptors were taken from a man in his sixties with active or convalescent COVID-19.

This clone was seen only once. The genes are TRBV5-1 and TRBJ2-1; 7 bases line up with TRBD1. Germline V lookup: CDR1 SGHRS, CDR2 YFSETQ. The trim removed 0 bases at V and 7 bases at J, leaving 1 base unmatched. The CDR3 sequence is 13 residues long. The CDR3: CASSLGQGNEQFF. DNA for the CDR3: TGCGCCAGCAGCTTGGGACAGGGAAATGAGCAGTTCTTC.

The chain has TRBV4-1 and TRBJ1-6; 11 nucleotides line up with TRBD1. V lost 5 bases, J lost 11 bases, and 8 bases stayed unmatched. The CDR3 spans 15 residues. Looked up from germline, CDR1 is MGHRA and CDR2 is YSYEKL. The CDR3 DNA reads TGCGCCAGCAGCGACCGGGACAGGGGGATCCCACCCCTCCACTTT. Amino acids: CASSDRDRGIPPLHF.

This clone was detected a few times. This sequence joins TRBV7-6 and TRBJ1-1; D is unresolved. V was trimmed by 8 bases and J by 5 bases, leaving 12 bases between them. This CDR3 has 12 residues. Germline CDR1 and CDR2: SGHVS and FNYEAQ. CDR3: CASAPGGTEAFF. DNA of the CDR3: TGTGCCAGCGCTCCCGGAGGTACTGAAGCTTTCTTT.

This chain links TRBV11-2 with TRBJ2-3, with TRBD2 matching over 15 bases. This CDR3 is built from 17 residues. J gave up 1 base and V 7 bases, and 6 bases lay outside the gene matches. In germline, CDR1 is SGHAT, CDR2 FQNNGV. The CDR3 region is CASTPGTSGGRTDTQYF. CDR3 nucleotides: TGTGCCAGCACCCCCGGGACTAGCGGGGGGCGCACAGATACGCAGTATTTT.

This rearrangement joins TRBV27 to TRBJ1-6; D not certain. The CDR3 length is 14 residues. V lost 3 bases and J lost 7, with 10 bases in between. Germline-derived CDR1 and CDR2 are MNHEY and SMNVEV (reference sequence). CDR3: CASSFWQSNSPLHF. CDR3 DNA sequence: TGTGCCAGCAGTTTCTGGCAATCCAATTCACCCCTCCACTTT.

In its sample, this clone was seen many times. The V and J genes are TRBV5-4 and TRBJ1-1; maybe TRBD1 (6 bases). The germline V and J ends were trimmed by 4 bases and 7 bases, with 17 bases remaining between them. This CDR3 spans 14 amino acids. Germline V gene sequence: CDR1 SGHNT, CDR2 YYREEE (reference sequence). CDR3 sequence: CASSLRAAGVEAFF. CDR3 in DNA: TGTGCCAGCAGCCTCCGGGCGGCAGGGGTTGAAGCTTTCTTT.